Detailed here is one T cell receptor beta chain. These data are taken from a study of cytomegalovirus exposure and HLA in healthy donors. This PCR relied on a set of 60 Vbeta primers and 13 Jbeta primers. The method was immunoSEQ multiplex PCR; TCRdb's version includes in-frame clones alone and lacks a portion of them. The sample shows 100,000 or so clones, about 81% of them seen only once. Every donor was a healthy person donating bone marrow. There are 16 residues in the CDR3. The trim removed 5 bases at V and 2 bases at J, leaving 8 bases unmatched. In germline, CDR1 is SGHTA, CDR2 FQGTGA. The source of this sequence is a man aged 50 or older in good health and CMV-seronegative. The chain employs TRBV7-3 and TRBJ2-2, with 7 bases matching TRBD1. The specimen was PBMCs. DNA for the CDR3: TGTGCCAGCAGCCCACAGGGACAGTTTAACACCGGGGAGCTGTTTTTT. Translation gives CASSPQGQFNTGELFF.